The rows below give T cell receptor beta chains drawn from one sample of a study of early T cells in non-severe SARS-CoV-2 infection. TCRdb fed the 5' RACE reads into MiXCR, producing one record per CDR3 protein. The data show some 67,000 distinct CDR3 sequences, roughly 15% seen once. The sample taken for sequencing was whole blood. The receptors derive from an adult who was a healthcare worker with PCR-confirmed SARS-CoV-2 infection or an uninfected control (not recorded which). Each CDR3 is given with its conserved first and last residue. A D gene is named only where the DNA matches it firmly. Expanded clones are given a class, and other clones once, few, many or no size at all.

TRBD1,TRBJ2-7,TRBV10-1,.,TGCGCCAGCAGTGAAGGGACAGGGGGCTTGTACGAGCAGTACTTC,CASSEGTGGLYEQYF
.,TRBJ1-1,TRBV6-1,many,TGTGCCAGCAGTGAACGGCAGGGGTTTAGGAACACTGAAGCTTTCTTT,CASSERQGFRNTEAFF
.,TRBJ2-1,TRBV10-3,many,TGTGCCATCAGTGACCGGGACACGGAGCTCGATGAGCAGTTCTTC,CAISDRDTELDEQFF
.,TRBJ2-5,TRBV29-1,many,TGCAGCGTTTTAGGACGAGAGAGGGAGACCCAGTACTTC,CSVLGRERETQYF
TRBD1,TRBJ2-1,TRBV20-1,.,TGCAGTGCTAGAAAAGACAGGGAATCATACAATGAGCAGTTCTTC,CSARKDRESYNEQFF
.,TRBJ1-6,TRBV27,many,TGTGCCAGCAGTTTATCGCCTAATTCACCCCTCCACTTT,CASSLSPNSPLHF
TRBD1,TRBJ2-7,TRBV19,few,TGTGCCAGTAGTGCAAGGGACAGGTCCTACGAGCAGTACTTC,CASSARDRSYEQYF
.,TRBJ2-7,TRBV5-1,.,TGCGCCAGCAGCTTGACAGGGCAGGGCTCCTACGAGCAGTACTTC,CASSLTGQGSYEQYF
TRBD1,TRBJ2-7,TRBV2,.,TGTGCCAGCAGTGAGATGAGGACAGGGGGCGCCGAGCAGTACTTC,CASSEMRTGGAEQYF
TRBD1,TRBJ1-1,TRBV27,few,TGTGCCAGCAGTTCGGGACAGAGGAACACTGAAGCTTTCTTT,CASSSGQRNTEAFF
TRBD1,TRBJ1-1,TRBV29-1,.,TGCAGCGTTGGTGTTGGGACAGGGAACACTGAAGCTTTCTTT,CSVGVGTGNTEAFF
.,TRBJ1-2,TRBV29-1,.,TGCAGCGTTGACGGGGGGCGCGCGTCTAACTATGGCTACACCTTC,CSVDGGRASNYGYTF
.,TRBJ2-3,TRBV4-3,many,TGCGCCAGCAGCCGATTTACCACAGATACGCAGTATTTT,CASSRFTTDTQYF
TRBD1,TRBJ2-1,TRBV2,few,TGTGCCAGCAGTGAGGACAGGGACAATGAGCAGTTCTTC,CASSEDRDNEQFF
.,TRBJ2-3,TRBV6-4,.,TGTGCCAGCAGCAGGGAATCAACAGATACGCAGTATTTT,CASSRESTDTQYF
.,TRBJ1-3,TRBV10-3,many,TGTGCCATCAGTGCAGGGTTAGACACTGGAAACACCATATATTTT,CAISAGLDTGNTIYF
.,TRBJ2-5,TRBV5-1,.,TGCGCCAGCAGCTTCCCTCCGGTCGGGACCCAGTACTTC,CASSFPPVGTQYF
.,TRBJ1-1,TRBV7-6,many,TGTGCCAGCAGCTTAGTCGGCACTAGCCCTGAAGCTTTCTTT,CASSLVGTSPEAFF
.,TRBJ1-1,TRBV20-1,few,TGCAGTGCTCACCGGGACATCCTCATGAACACTGAAGCTTTCTTT,CSAHRDILMNTEAFF
TRBD2,TRBJ2-2,TRBV28,many,TGTGCCAGCAGTTGGCTGCGGGGGACGCTGGCCGGGGAGCTGTTTTTT,CASSWLRGTLAGELFF
TRBD1,TRBJ1-6,TRBV6-2/TRBV6-3,many,TGTGCCAGCAGCTACCGACAGGGGCCAATCCCGAATTCACCCCTCCACTTT,CASSYRQGPIPNSPLHF
.,TRBJ1-1,TRBV20-1,.,TGCAGTGCTAGGTGGACAGTCACAGCTTTCTTT,CSARWTVTAFF
.,TRBJ1-4,TRBV7-9,few,TGTGCCAGCAGCTGGGATGAAAAACTGTTTTTT,CASSWDEKLFF
.,TRBJ2-3,TRBV20-1,few,TGCAGTGCTAGCGGGGACACTAGCACAGATACGCAGTATTTT,CSASGDTSTDTQYF
.,TRBJ1-5,TRBV3-1,once,TGTGCCAGCAGCCACTCAGGGCGGGTCAGCAATCAGCCCCAGCATTTT,CASSHSGRVSNQPQHF
TRBD1,TRBJ1-2,TRBV9,few,TGTGCCAGCAGCGTACATAGACAGGGGGCAGCTGGCTACACCTTC,CASSVHRQGAAGYTF
.,TRBJ2-1,TRBV20-1,.,TGCAGTGCTGTGACCATCGTCGGAGGATACAATGAGCAGTTCTTC,CSAVTIVGGYNEQFF
.,TRBJ2-3,TRBV9,many,TGTGCCAGCAGCTCCCGGTGGGAGAGCACAGATACGCAGTATTTT,CASSSRWESTDTQYF
TRBD2,TRBJ2-1,TRBV2,few,TGTGCCAGCAGGAGGGGACTAGCGGGGTCGGATGAGCAGTTCTTC,CASRRGLAGSDEQFF
.,TRBJ2-7,TRBV18,few,TGTGCCAGCTCACCTCAAGCCTACGAGCAGTACTTC,CASSPQAYEQYF
.,TRBJ1-4,TRBV18,.,TGTGCCAGCTCACCAGGGGGAGGACAGAATTATGAAAAACTGTTTTTT,CASSPGGGQNYEKLFF
.,TRBJ1-1,TRBV6-2/TRBV6-3,.,TGTGCCAGCAGTTACGGACAGTTGAGCACTGAAGCTTTCTTT,CASSYGQLSTEAFF
.,TRBJ1-2,TRBV6-1,few,TGTGCCAGCAGTGCCCGGGGCGATGGGAGCTATGGCTACACCTTC,CASSARGDGSYGYTF
.,TRBJ2-3,TRBV6-5,.,TGTGCCAGCAGTTACGTAGATACGCAGTATTTT,CASSYVDTQYF
.,TRBJ2-3,TRBV4-2,many,TGTGCCAGCAGCCAAGCACGCAGCTCGGGCACAGATACGCAGTATTTT,CASSQARSSGTDTQYF
.,TRBJ2-1,TRBV29-1,few,TGCAGCGTTTGGCGGCACAATGAGCAGTTCTTC,CSVWRHNEQFF
TRBD1,TRBJ2-1,TRBV14,.,TGTGCCAGCAGCCGCAGATGGCCAGGGGACAGGGCTTACAATGAGCAGTTCTTC,CASSRRWPGDRAYNEQFF
.,TRBJ2-2,TRBV29-1,.,TGCAGCGGGGGGAGGCAGAACACCGGGGAGCTGTTTTTT,CSGGRQNTGELFF
TRBD1,TRBJ2-7,TRBV29-1,.,TGCAGCGTATGGACAGGGCCAGGGGAAGAGCAGTACTTC,CSVWTGPGEEQYF
TRBD2,TRBJ2-3,TRBV28,few,TGTGCCAGCAGTCCCCCTGGACTAGCGGAGCTCTGGGATACGCAGTATTTT,CASSPPGLAELWDTQYF
.,TRBJ2-5,TRBV7-8,.,TGTGCCAGCAGCTTAGCCGTGGGTCAAGAGACCCAGTACTTC,CASSLAVGQETQYF
.,TRBJ2-5,TRBV11-2,many,TGTGCCAGCAGCTCCCTACGGCGGGAGACCCAGTACTTC,CASSSLRRETQYF
TRBD2,TRBJ2-5,TRBV7-7,many,TGTGCCAGCAGCCCGCAGACTAGCGGGGGCCGCCGGGAGACCCAGTACTTC,CASSPQTSGGRRETQYF
TRBD2,TRBJ2-1,TRBV18,.,TGTGCCAGCTCAGCCCTACTAGCGGGGCTGAATGAGCAGTTCTTC,CASSALLAGLNEQFF
TRBD2,TRBJ2-1,TRBV7-6,few,TGTGCCAGCAGCTTAGATCCTAGCGGGGAACCCGAGCAGTTCTTC,CASSLDPSGEPEQFF
TRBD2,TRBJ2-2,TRBV24-1,many,TGTGCCACCAGTGATTCCAGCGGGGGGCCCGACGGTTCCGGGGAGCTGTTTTTT,CATSDSSGGPDGSGELFF
.,TRBJ2-1,TRBV10-3,many,TGTGCCATCAGTGATTCCAAGGCCGAACCCTACAATGAGCAGTTCTTC,CAISDSKAEPYNEQFF
TRBD2,TRBJ2-3,TRBV9,few,TGTGCCAGCAGCGTCGGAGCTAGCGGGGGGAATACGCAGTATTTT,CASSVGASGGNTQYF
TRBD2,TRBJ2-1,TRBV27,few,TGTGCCAGCAGTTTGGTCAGGAGCGGGGGCGCCTACAATGAGCAGTTCTTC,CASSLVRSGGAYNEQFF
TRBD1,TRBJ1-1,TRBV29-1,many,TGCAGCGCCCACCCGGGACAGGGGGTCACTGAAGCTTTCTTT,CSAHPGQGVTEAFF
.,TRBJ2-1,TRBV20-1,.,TGCAGTGCTGGGACCACCGGCGATGAGCAGTTCTTC,CSAGTTGDEQFF
TRBD1,TRBJ2-3,TRBV20-1,few,TGCAGTGCTACGACCGACAGGGGCACAGATACGCAGTATTTT,CSATTDRGTDTQYF
.,TRBJ1-5,TRBV7-9,many,TGTGCCAGCAGCCCCGGGCTGGATCAGCCCCAGCATTTT,CASSPGLDQPQHF